This TCR beta chain appears in the sequencing data of a study of T cell changes during pregnancy in multiple sclerosis. Germline values: CDR1 MNHEY, CDR2 SMNVEV (reference sequence). The junction had 2 bases not matched to a gene; V was cut back by 8 bases and J by 0 bases. The length of the CDR3 is 13 residues. Produced via immunoSEQ multiplex PCR; TCRdb's table is partial and in-frame only. The repertoire consists of about 32,000 clones, with 75% to 90% occurring once and the leading ten covering under 12%. The sequencing used CD8+ T cells from peripheral blood mononuclear cells, collected in the second trimester of pregnancy. The chain couples TRBV27 to TRBJ1-1; the match to TRBD1 covers 8 bases. The clonotype originates from a female donor with multiple sclerosis, enrolled in a pregnancy study. The CDR3 here is CASRDRMNTEAFF. In DNA, the CDR3 is TGTGCCAGCCGGGACAGGATGAACACTGAAGCTTTCTTT.